These 29 T cell receptor beta chains share one sample of origin, sequenced in a study of blood T cell repertoires in COVID-19. Assay used: immunoSEQ multiplex PCR; TCRdb lists only in-frame clones, some missing. The data contain about 200,000 clones, 85% of them singletons. The specimen sequenced was peripheral blood. The receptors were sampled from a man aged 55 to 70 with COVID-19, enrolled during active disease.

The V and J genes are TRBV3-1 (or the pseudogene TRBV3-2) and TRBJ1-5; D is uncertain. The CDR3 is made up of 14 amino acids. The germline gives CDR1 LGHDT, CDR2 YNNKEL (reference sequence). V was trimmed by 1 base and J by 5 bases, leaving 9 bases between them. The chain's CDR3 is CASSQGGYDQPQHF. In DNA, the CDR3 is TGTGCCAGCAGCCAAGGAGGGTATGATCAGCCCCAGCATTTT.

The chain uses TRBV29-1 and TRBJ2-7; D might be TRBD1 (6 bases). V was clipped by 4 bases and J by 0 bases, with 10 bases between them. Germline-derived CDR1 and CDR2 are SQVTM and ANQGSEA. The CDR3 runs 13 residues. The CDR3 DNA reads as TGCAGCGTTGCGACAGGCCGCTCCTACGAGCAGTACTTC. Translation gives CSVATGRSYEQYF.

The rearrangement links TRBV27 to TRBJ1-2; tentatively, D is TRBD1 (5 bases). This CDR3 is built from 14 residues. Germline V CDR1 and CDR2: MNHEY, SMNVEV (reference sequence). V was shortened by 2 bases and J by 8 bases, with 15 bases between the two germline ends. The CDR3 sequence is CASSLRGGSWGYTF. CDR3 coding DNA: TGTGCCAGCAGTTTACGGGGGGGTAGTTGGGGCTACACCTTC.

This clone was found once. The gene calls are TRBV7-3 and TRBJ1-2; possibly TRBD1 for D (5 bases). CDR1 and CDR2 (germline): SGHTA, FQGTGA. This CDR3 is built from 13 residues. Trimming cost V 7 bases and J 8 bases, with 17 bases left between them. The CDR3 region has the DNA TGTGCCAGCACTCCAGGGCCTTGGGAAGGCTACACCTTC. It translates to CASTPGPWEGYTF.

The V gene is TRBV6-2 or TRBV6-3, the J gene TRBJ2-3; TRBD1 agrees at 7 bases. Germline CDR1 is MNHEY and CDR2 is SVGEGT. CDR3 size: 16 residues. The V gene end was trimmed by 5 bases and the J gene end by 5 bases; junction bases not matched to a gene: 13. In DNA form, the CDR3 reads TGTGCCAGCAGTAACCCAGGGGGAAATGTGATAGATACGCAGTATTTT. Protein: CASSNPGGNVIDTQYF.

This chain uses TRBV28 with TRBJ1-1; no clear D. The CDR3 is made up of 14 amino acids. The germline gives CDR1 MDHEN, CDR2 SYDVKM. Trimming removed 5 bases from V and 6 bases from J, with 16 bases in between. CDR3 in amino acids: CASSERGRYAEAFF. CDR3 DNA: TGTGCCAGCAGTGAACGGGGTAGGTACGCTGAAGCTTTCTTT.

The chain joins TRBV6-5 to TRBJ2-1; 8 bases match TRBD1. The CDR3 contains 15 residues. Germline values: CDR1 MNHEY, CDR2 SVGAGI. V shed 6 bases and J 0 bases; nucleotides not matched to a gene: 4. The CDR3 nucleotides are TGTGCCAGCAGCCTTACAGGGGGCTCCTACAATGAGCAGTTCTTC. It yields the protein CASSLTGGSYNEQFF.

The rearrangement links TRBV7-2 to TRBJ2-6; TRBD1 might be the D (6 bases). V lost 2 bases and J 15 bases, leaving 11 bases between the germline ends. The CDR3 loop spans 12 amino acids. Germline V gives CDR1 SGHTA, CDR2 FQGNSA. DNA of the CDR3: TGTGCCAGCAGCTTACGGGACATGGGCCTGACTTTC. It encodes CASSLRDMGLTF.

Comments on this clone: Other nucleotide sequences from this sample produce the same CDR3. This sequence joins TRBV15 and TRBJ2-3; D ambiguous. CDR3 length: 15 amino acids. Germline CDR1 and CDR2: LNHNV and YYDKDF (reference sequence). V lost 1 base, J lost 3 bases, and 11 bases lay in between. The CDR3 loop reads CATSRGGGLTDTQYF. In DNA, the CDR3 is TGTGCCACCAGCAGAGGAGGCGGCTTAACAGATACGCAGTATTTT.

V is TRBV28 and J is TRBJ2-3, with 11 bases that match TRBD1. The CDR3 length is 16 residues. CDR1 and CDR2 from the germline V gene are MDHEN and SYDVKM. Trimming removed 5 bases from V and 4 bases from J; junction bases left unmatched: 8. CDR3 nucleotide sequence: TGTGCCAGCAGTGGTCCAAGGACAGGGGGCGCAGATACGCAGTATTTT. It translates to CASSGPRTGGADTQYF.

The chain is built from TRBV5-1 and TRBJ2-5; 8 nucleotides match TRBD1. Germline values: CDR1 SGHRS, CDR2 YFSETQ. This CDR3 comprises 16 residues. Trimming cost V 5 bases and J 5 bases; bases outside gene matches: 14. CDR3 DNA sequence: TGCGCCAGCAGTACCGGACAGGGAGGTTTTCACGAGACCCAGTACTTC. This codes for CASSTGQGGFHETQYF. Variable domain in full (rest from reference TRBV5-1 and TRBJ2-5): KAGVTQTPRYLIKTRGQQVTLSCSPISGHRSVSWYQQTPGQGLQFLFEYFSETQRNKGNFPGRFSGRQFSNSRSEMNVSTLELGDSALYLCASSTGQGGFHETQYFGPGTRLLVL.

The V call is TRBV30, the J call TRBJ1-6; a possible D gene is TRBD1 (6 bases). The length of the CDR3 is 15 residues. V was pared by 3 bases and J by 8 bases, with 17 bases between. Germline V gene data show CDR1 as GTSNPN and CDR2 as SVGIG (reference sequence). In DNA form, the CDR3 reads TGTGCCTGGAGCTACGACGCAGGGGCGTATTCACCCCTCCACTTT. It translates to CAWSYDAGAYSPLHF.

About this clone: The sample carries other DNA sequences with the same CDR3. The chain combines TRBV5-1 with TRBJ1-2; 9 positions agree with TRBD1. Germline loops: CDR1 SGHRS, CDR2 YFSETQ. The junction had 2 bases not matched to a gene; V was cut back by 4 bases and J by 4 bases. The CDR3 covers 13 residues. The CDR3 DNA reads TGCGCCAGCAGCGAGACAGGGGGCTATGGCTACACCTTC. Amino acids: CASSETGGYGYTF. Full variable domain (outside the CDR3, taken from reference TRBV5-1 and TRBJ1-2): KAGVTQTPRYLIKTRGQQVTLSCSPISGHRSVSWYQQTPGQGLQFLFEYFSETQRNKGNFPGRFSGRQFSNSRSEMNVSTLELGDSALYLCASSETGGYGYTFGSGTRLTVV.

The gene calls are TRBV28 and TRBJ2-4; TRBD2 aligns across 8 bases. After removal of 6 bases from V and 6 bases from J, the junction contained 7 bases not matched to a gene. Per germline, CDR1 MDHEN and CDR2 SYDVKM. The CDR3 runs to 14 residues. CDR3 DNA: TGTGCCAGCAGGGCCGGGACTAGGGGAAACATTCAGTACTTC. It yields the protein CASRAGTRGNIQYF.

This chain's CDR3 is CASSKETTGIDTEAFF. In DNA, the CDR3 is TGTGCCAGCAGCAAAGAGACGACAGGGATAGACACTGAAGCTTTCTTT. J is TRBJ1-1 and V is TRBV21-1; TRBD1, the D gene given by the table, was not confirmed from the DNA. TRBV21-1 is a documented pseudogene. The CDR3 runs to 16 residues.

This rearrangement joins TRBV27 to TRBJ1-6; TRBD1 might be the D (5 bases). This CDR3 spans 13 amino acids. Trimming took 6 bases from V and 5 from J, leaving 8 bases between them. Per germline, CDR1 MNHEY and CDR2 SMNVEV (reference sequence). CDR3 sequence reads: CASSDRNNSPLHF. The CDR3 nucleotides read TGTGCCAGCAGCGACAGAAATAATTCACCCCTCCACTTT.

This chain connects TRBV18 to TRBJ1-1, with 9 nucleotides matching TRBD1. J lost 8 bases, V lost 2 bases, and 6 bases had no gene match. Germline CDR1 is KGHSH and CDR2 is LQKENI. This CDR3 has 14 residues. The CDR3 bases are TGTGCCAGCTCACCAGACAGGGGGTATAGGGAAGCTTTCTTT. This translates into CASSPDRGYREAFF.

This chain links TRBV5-1 with TRBJ2-3; 7 nucleotides agree with TRBD2. CDR1 and CDR2 from the germline V gene are SGHRS and YFSETQ. The junction had 6 bases not matched to a gene; V was cut back by 8 bases and J by 0 bases. The CDR3 sequence is 14 residues long. CDR3 in amino acids: CASLLAQSTDTQYF. The CDR3 DNA follows: TGCGCCAGTCTACTAGCGCAAAGCACAGATACGCAGTATTTT.

This clone has a single count. The genes are TRBV5-4 and TRBJ1-2; D is unresolved. CDR1 is SGHNT and CDR2 is YYREEE in the germline V gene (reference sequence). V was pared by 4 bases and J by 4 bases, with 17 bases between. The CDR3 is 15 residues long. The DNA of the CDR3 is TGTGCCAGCAGCCCCATATCCACTACAACCTATGGCTACACCTTC. Its translation is CASSPISTTTYGYTF.

The chain has TRBV2 and TRBJ2-7, with D maybe TRBD1 (6 bases). Trimming stripped 6 bases from V and 1 base from J, with 16 bases between. CDR3 length: 15 residues. CDR1 and CDR2 from the germline V gene are SNHLY and FYNNEI. The CDR3 sequence: CASSTRDTSSYEQYF. CDR3 DNA sequence: TGTGCCAGCAGCACTCGGGACACATCTTCCTACGAGCAGTACTTC.

The chain joins TRBV29-1 to TRBJ2-7; D perhaps matches TRBD2 (7 bases). The ends were cut back, 4 bases at V and 7 bases at J, with 11 bases in the middle. CDR3 length: 11 amino acids. In germline, CDR1 is SQVTM, CDR2 ANQGSEA. CDR3 region: CSVGGGGEQYF. The CDR3 DNA follows: TGCAGCGTTGGGGGAGGGGGAGAGCAGTACTTC.

The CDR3 DNA is TGTGCCAGCAGCCAAGGACAGGTTGGGGACACTGAAGCTTTCTTT. Protein: CASSQGQVGDTEAFF. The chain joins TRBV4-2 to TRBJ1-1; tentatively, D is TRBD1 (6 bases). V dropped 1 base and J dropped 3 bases, with 12 bases sitting between them. The CDR3 length is 15 residues. Germline assignment: CDR1 LGHNA and CDR2 YNFKEQ.

This clone was observed once. This chain links TRBV6-1 with TRBJ1-2; the D is unclear. The germline gives CDR1 MNHNS, CDR2 SASEGT. V lost 1 base, J lost 5 bases, and 14 bases lay in between. This CDR3 has 15 amino acids. The CDR3 DNA follows: TGTGCCAGCAGTGAAGGGCCCCAGGCGGGATATGGCTACACCTTC. Encoded protein: CASSEGPQAGYGYTF.

The J gene is TRBJ2-1, the V gene TRBV2, with 9 bases identical to TRBD2. J lost 7 bases, V lost 2 bases, and 3 bases had no gene match. Germline assignment: CDR1 SNHLY and CDR2 FYNNEI. The CDR3 spans 14 residues. CDR3 bases: TGTGCCAGCAGTGAATCTCTAGCGGGGAATGAGCAGTTCTTC. The encoded protein is CASSESLAGNEQFF.

V usage is TRBV7-9 and J usage is TRBJ1-5; D remains unclear. The CDR3 length is 14 residues. Germline V CDR1 and CDR2: SEHNR, FQNEAQ (reference sequence). Trimming removed 3 bases at V and 5 bases at J, with 11 bases between. The CDR3 loop reads CASSFGQSHQPQHF. In DNA form, the CDR3 reads TGTGCCAGCAGCTTTGGGCAGTCCCATCAGCCCCAGCATTTT.

This chain uses TRBV28 with TRBJ2-1; 12 bases match TRBD2. CDR1 is MDHEN and CDR2 is SYDVKM in the germline V gene. The CDR3 has 17 amino acids. J gave up 0 bases and V 6 bases, and 6 bases lay outside the gene matches. CDR3 sequence reads: CASSGLAGMSSYNEQFF. The DNA of the CDR3 is TGTGCCAGCAGCGGACTAGCGGGAATGAGCTCCTACAATGAGCAGTTCTTC.

The V gene is TRBV19, the J gene TRBJ2-1, with D possibly matching TRBD1 (5 bases). There are 12 residues in the CDR3. CDR1 is LNHDA, CDR2 SQIVND, per germline (reference sequence). V was clipped by 5 bases and J by 7 bases, with 9 bases between them. CDR3 coding DNA: TGTGCCAGTAGTCCGCAGGGTAATGAGCAGTTCTTC. Translating it yields CASSPQGNEQFF.

Of note for this clone: Other DNA sequences in this specimen translate into the identical CDR3. The V gene is TRBV30, the J gene TRBJ1-1; D is ambiguous. The CDR3 is made up of 13 amino acids. V was cut by 0 bases and J by 3 bases, with 8 bases left in between. Germline CDR1 GTSNPN, CDR2 SVGIG (reference sequence). In DNA form, the CDR3 reads TGTGCCTGGAGTGTACGGGTGGACACTGAAGCTTTCTTT. It encodes CAWSVRVDTEAFF.

The genes are TRBV12-3 or TRBV12-4 and TRBJ2-7; a weak D match, TRBD2 (7 bases). CDR3 length: 11 residues. The ends were cut back, 5 bases at V and 10 bases at J, with 12 bases in the middle. CDR3 DNA sequence: TGTGCCAGCAGTCGGGGGGCAGAACAGTACTTC. Amino acids: CASSRGAEQYF.